This T cell receptor beta chain was obtained from a study of pediatric ulcerative colitis. Turning to the study itself: Ulcerative colitis patients had pancolitis or left-sided colitis, with confirming histology.

This CDR3 is built from 12 residues. V was clipped by 0 bases and J by 8 bases; unmatched bases: 1. Germline V gene sequence: CDR1 LNHNV, CDR2 YYDKDF (reference sequence). This was a survey-level run. Produced via immunoSEQ multiplex PCR; TCRdb's table is partial and in-frame only. The sample contains around 68,000 clones, over 65% of which appear only once. As for this clone: Its specificity is unknown.

General study findings and limits: Two patients had blood samples with substantially reduced template counts. Compared with controls, ulcerative colitis showed greater blood-rectum clone sharing.

Material: blood. The chain links TRBV15 to TRBJ2-7; the match to TRBD1 covers 7 bases. The source is a boy aged 5-17 years with moderate ulcerative colitis. The CDR3 bases are TGTGCCACCAGCAGAGATAGGGGGCAGCAGTACTTC. This codes for CATSRDRGQQYF.